This passage covers 15 T cell receptor beta chains from one sample sequenced in a study of cytomegalovirus exposure and HLA in healthy donors. 13 Jbeta primers and 60 Vbeta primers were used for the PCR. Profiling relied on immunoSEQ multiplex PCR, and the TCRdb table lists in-frame clones only, not all of them. The repertoire holds about 200,000 clones, with about 13% as singletons. Specimen: PBMCs. These TCRs come from a man aged 50 to 59 in good health and CMV-seropositive.

The chain employs TRBV7-9 and TRBJ1-1; D not certain. The germline gives CDR1 SEHNR, CDR2 FQNEAQ (reference sequence). Trimming took off 5 bases at V and 1 base at J, with 11 bases between the two ends. CDR3 length: 14 residues. The CDR3 DNA reads as TGTGCCAGCAGCCCAGGACTGCCGAACACTGAAGCTTTCTTT. It is translated as CASSPGLPNTEAFF.

This clone has only a few counts. The chain links TRBV7-2 to TRBJ2-7, with D perhaps matching TRBD1 (6 bases). The V gene lost 5 bases and the J gene lost 0 bases, with 8 bases spanning the gap. The CDR3 loop spans 13 amino acids. From germline, CDR1 is SGHTA and CDR2 FQGNSA. The CDR3 protein is CASSRQVSYEQYF. CDR3 in DNA: TGTGCCAGCAGCCGACAGGTCTCCTACGAGCAGTACTTC.

CDR3 in DNA: TGTGCCAGCATACCGGGACAGGCGCCCTATGGCTACACCTTC. Translated, it gives CASIPGQAPYGYTF. The J gene is TRBJ1-2, the V gene TRBV6-6; 8 positions agree with TRBD1. CDR1 and CDR2 (germline): MNHNY, SVGAGI (reference sequence). The J segment lost 4 bases and the V segment lost 7 bases, leaving 8 bases of the junction unmatched. The length of the CDR3 is 14 residues.

The chain carries TRBV27 and TRBJ2-7; 11 nucleotides align to TRBD1. CDR1 and CDR2 from the germline V gene are MNHEY and SMNVEV (reference sequence). The CDR3 length is 12 residues. DNA of the CDR3: TGTCGGGACAGGGGGAATTCCTACGAGCAGTACTTC. This translates into CRDRGNSYEQYF.

V and J are TRBV11-2 and TRBJ2-3, with a tentative D call TRBD2 (6 bases). The germline gives CDR1 SGHAT, CDR2 FQNNGV. V was trimmed by 5 bases and J by 0 bases, leaving 12 bases between them. The CDR3 covers 15 residues. The CDR3 DNA reads as TGTGCCAGCAGCATCCGGGAGTCGAGCACAGATACGCAGTATTTT. Protein product: CASSIRESSTDTQYF.

The chain recombines TRBV5-6 with TRBJ2-7; 8 positions match TRBD1. Losses at the gene ends were 2 bases for V and 6 bases for J; bases not matched to a gene: 4. Looked up from germline, CDR1 is SGHDT and CDR2 is YYEEEE. The CDR3 runs to 13 residues. CDR3 sequence: CASSFGQGGEQYF. CDR3 DNA sequence: TGTGCCAGCAGCTTCGGACAGGGCGGCGAGCAGTACTTC.

A word on this clone: This specimen includes other DNA sequences encoding the same CDR3. The chain is built from TRBV6-6 and TRBJ2-3, with TRBD1 matching over 8 bases. V dropped 8 bases and J dropped 2; count of bases not matched to a gene: 12. CDR1 is MNHNY and CDR2 is SVGAGI in the germline V gene (reference sequence). The CDR3 has 16 residues. The CDR3 reads CASAARGTGLTDTQYF. CDR3 coding DNA: TGTGCCAGCGCGGCCCGAGGGACAGGCCTCACAGATACGCAGTATTTT.

This sequence joins TRBV9 and TRBJ2-2; the D gene is possibly TRBD1 (6 bases). The CDR3 loop spans 14 amino acids. Trimming removed 5 bases at V and 4 bases at J, with 12 bases between. Germline V lookup: CDR1 SGDLS, CDR2 YYNGEE. The CDR3: CASSFQGLTGELFF. The CDR3 nucleotides are TGTGCCAGCAGTTTCCAGGGGCTCACCGGGGAGCTGTTTTTT.

This rearrangement joins TRBV7-9 to TRBJ1-2; 8 nucleotides match TRBD1. Germline loops: CDR1 SEHNR, CDR2 FQNEAQ (reference sequence). Germline trimming cut 6 bases from V and 5 bases from J; bases unmatched to any gene: 8. The CDR3 is 14 residues long. The chain's CDR3 is CASRPPGGYYGYTF. As DNA, the CDR3 is TGTGCCAGCAGGCCCCCAGGGGGCTATTATGGCTACACCTTC.

This clone was seen a few times. The chain employs TRBV4-1 and TRBJ2-1; TRBD2 agrees at 14 bases. With V trimmed by 1 base and J by 0 bases, 5 bases remained unmatched. This CDR3 contains 19 residues. CDR1 is MGHRA and CDR2 is YSYEKL in the germline V gene. The CDR3 region is CASSQGLAGGLSSYNEQFF. CDR3 bases: TGCGCCAGCAGCCAAGGACTAGCGGGGGGGCTGAGCTCCTACAATGAGCAGTTCTTC.

Remarks on this clone: Additional DNA sequences in this sample encode the identical CDR3. The chain links TRBV5-1 to TRBJ2-3; D is ambiguous. V was cut by 4 bases and J by 2 bases, with 14 bases left in between. The length of the CDR3 is 15 residues. CDR1 is SGHRS, CDR2 YFSETQ, per germline. The CDR3 DNA follows: TGCGCCAGCAGCGCCACCCACACACACACAGATACGCAGTATTTT. It codes for CASSATHTHTDTQYF.

This clone was detected a few times. V usage is TRBV5-8 and J usage is TRBJ1-6, with 7 bases that match TRBD1. CDR1 and CDR2 from the germline V gene are SGHTS and YDEGEE. V dropped 4 bases and J dropped 6; count of bases not matched to a gene: 7. The CDR3 has 15 residues. The CDR3 here is CASSRRQGGNSPLHF. The CDR3 nucleotides read TGTGCCAGCAGCAGAAGACAGGGAGGTAATTCACCCCTCCACTTT.

V usage is TRBV6-1 and J usage is TRBJ1-2; D unclear. Germline loops: CDR1 MNHNS, CDR2 SASEGT. The V and J ends lost 1 base and 2 bases respectively, with 11 bases between them. CDR3 size: 15 residues. CDR3 region: CASSEEGGGNYGYTF. DNA for the CDR3: TGTGCCAGCAGTGAAGAGGGTGGCGGGAACTATGGCTACACCTTC.

The rearrangement links TRBV9 to TRBJ2-3; 11 nucleotides agree with TRBD2. V lost 0 bases and J lost 2; bases outside the gene matches: 2. CDR3 size: 16 residues. Germline V gives CDR1 SGDLS, CDR2 YYNGEE. The CDR3, as DNA: TGTGCCAGCAGCGTAGAACTAGCGGGGGTCACAGATACGCAGTATTTT. Protein product: CASSVELAGVTDTQYF.

The genes are TRBV4-3 and TRBJ1-3, with TRBD1 matching over 7 bases. The germline CDR1 and CDR2 sequences are LGHNA and YSLEER. The CDR3 sequence is 16 residues long. Losses at the gene ends were 4 bases for V and 0 bases for J; bases not matched to a gene: 6. The CDR3 DNA follows: TGCGCCAGCAGCCTATTGGCAGGGGGCTCTGGAAACACCATATATTTT. It translates to CASSLLAGGSGNTIYF.